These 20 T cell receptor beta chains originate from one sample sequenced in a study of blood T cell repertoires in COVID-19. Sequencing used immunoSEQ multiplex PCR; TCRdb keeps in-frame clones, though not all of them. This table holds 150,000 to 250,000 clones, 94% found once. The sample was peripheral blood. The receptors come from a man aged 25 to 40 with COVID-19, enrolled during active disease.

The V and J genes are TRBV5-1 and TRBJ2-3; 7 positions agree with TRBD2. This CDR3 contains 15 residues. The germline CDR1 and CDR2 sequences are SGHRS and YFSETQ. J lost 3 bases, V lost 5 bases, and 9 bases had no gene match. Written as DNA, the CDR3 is TGCGCCAGCAGTGGGAGCGGGGAAAGGACAGATACGCAGTATTTT. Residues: CASSGSGERTDTQYF.

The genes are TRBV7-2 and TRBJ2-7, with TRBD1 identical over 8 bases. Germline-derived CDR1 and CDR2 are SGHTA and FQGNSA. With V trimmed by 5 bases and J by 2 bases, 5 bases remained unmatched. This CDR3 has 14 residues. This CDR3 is CASSKWTGPYEQYF. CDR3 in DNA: TGTGCCAGCAGCAAATGGACAGGGCCCTACGAGCAGTACTTC. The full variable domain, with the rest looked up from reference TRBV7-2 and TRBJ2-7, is GAGVSQSPSNKVTEKGKDVELRCDPISGHTALYWYRQSLGQGLEFLIYFQGNSAPDKSGLPSDRFSAERTGGSVSTLTIQRTQQEDSAVYLCASSKWTGPYEQYFGPGTRLTVT.

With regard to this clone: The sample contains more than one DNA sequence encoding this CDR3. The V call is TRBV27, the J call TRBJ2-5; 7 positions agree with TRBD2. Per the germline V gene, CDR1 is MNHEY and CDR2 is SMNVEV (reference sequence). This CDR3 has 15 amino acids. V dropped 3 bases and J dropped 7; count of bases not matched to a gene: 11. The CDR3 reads CASSFGRDWGGTQYF. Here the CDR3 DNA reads TGTGCCAGCAGTTTCGGTCGGGACTGGGGGGGGACCCAGTACTTC.

The CDR3 DNA reads as TGTGCCAGTAGTATAGACTCCCCGGGACTAGCGGGAGTCACCGGGGAGCTGTTTTTT. This sequence encodes CASSIDSPGLAGVTGELFF. The chain joins TRBV19 to TRBJ2-2; 14 bases line up with TRBD2. Germline CDR1 reads LNHDA; CDR2 reads SQIVND (reference sequence). J was trimmed by 4 bases and V by 0 bases; bases with no gene match: 7. The CDR3 is made up of 19 amino acids. The full variable domain, completed using reference TRBV19 and TRBJ2-2, is DGGITQSPKYLFRKEGQNVTLSCEQNLNHDAMYWYRQDPGQGLRLIYYSQIVNDFQKGDIAEGYSVSREKKESFPLTVTSAQKNPTAFYLCASSIDSPGLAGVTGELFFGEGSRLTVL.

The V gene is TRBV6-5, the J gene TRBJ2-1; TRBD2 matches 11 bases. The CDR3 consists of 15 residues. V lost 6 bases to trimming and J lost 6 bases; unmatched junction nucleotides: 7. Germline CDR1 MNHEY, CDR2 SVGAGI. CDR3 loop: CASSPPGTSGNEQFF. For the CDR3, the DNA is TGTGCCAGCAGCCCCCCCGGGACTAGCGGCAATGAGCAGTTCTTC.

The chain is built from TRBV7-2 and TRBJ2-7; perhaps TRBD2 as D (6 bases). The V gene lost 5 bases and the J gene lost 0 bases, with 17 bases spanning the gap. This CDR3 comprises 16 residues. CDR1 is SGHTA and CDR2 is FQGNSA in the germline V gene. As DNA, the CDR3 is TGTGCCAGCAGCCTCACGGGCGGGGTGGCCTCCTACGAGCAGTACTTC. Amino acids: CASSLTGGVASYEQYF. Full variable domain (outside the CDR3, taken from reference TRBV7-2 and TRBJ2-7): GAGVSQSPSNKVTEKGKDVELRCDPISGHTALYWYRQSLGQGLEFLIYFQGNSAPDKSGLPSDRFSAERTGGSVSTLTIQRTQQEDSAVYLCASSLTGGVASYEQYFGPGTRLTVT.

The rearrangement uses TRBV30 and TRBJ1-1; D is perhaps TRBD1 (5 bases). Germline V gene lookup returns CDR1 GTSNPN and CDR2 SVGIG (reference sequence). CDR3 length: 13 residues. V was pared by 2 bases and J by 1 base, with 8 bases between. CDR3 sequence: CAWSLDRNTEAFF. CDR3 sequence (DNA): TGTGCCTGGAGTCTCGACAGGAACACTGAAGCTTTCTTT.

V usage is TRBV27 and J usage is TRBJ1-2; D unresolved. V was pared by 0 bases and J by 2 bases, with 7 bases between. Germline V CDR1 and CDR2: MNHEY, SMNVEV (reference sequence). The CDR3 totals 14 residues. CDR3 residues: CASSLSGRNYGYTF. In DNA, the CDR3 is TGTGCCAGCAGTTTATCGGGCAGAAACTATGGCTACACCTTC.

CDR3 in amino acids: CASRGREWRGQPQHF. The CDR3, as DNA: TGTGCCAGTAGGGGACGGGAATGGCGGGGACAGCCCCAGCATTTT. The gene calls are TRBV19 and TRBJ1-5; D is possibly TRBD1 (5 bases). V lost 6 bases, J lost 7 bases, and 19 bases lay in between. Germline V lookup: CDR1 LNHDA, CDR2 SQIVND (reference sequence). The CDR3 runs to 15 residues.

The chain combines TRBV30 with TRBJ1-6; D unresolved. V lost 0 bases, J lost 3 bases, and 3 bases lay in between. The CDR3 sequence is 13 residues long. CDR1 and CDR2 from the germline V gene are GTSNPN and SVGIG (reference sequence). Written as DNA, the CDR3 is TGTGCCTGGAGTGTCGGCTATAATTCACCCCTCCACTTT. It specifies CAWSVGYNSPLHF.

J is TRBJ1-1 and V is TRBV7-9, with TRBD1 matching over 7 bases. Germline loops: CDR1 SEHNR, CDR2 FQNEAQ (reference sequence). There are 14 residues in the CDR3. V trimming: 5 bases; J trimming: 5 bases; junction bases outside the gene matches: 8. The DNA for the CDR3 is TGTGCCAGCAGCCCGACGACAGGGAGGACTGAAGCTTTCTTT. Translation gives CASSPTTGRTEAFF.

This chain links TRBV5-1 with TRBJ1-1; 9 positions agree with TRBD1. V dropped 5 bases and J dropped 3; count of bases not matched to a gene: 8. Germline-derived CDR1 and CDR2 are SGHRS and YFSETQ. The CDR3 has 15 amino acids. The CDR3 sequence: CASRRNRDRDTEAFF. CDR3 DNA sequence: TGCGCCAGCAGGAGAAACCGGGACAGGGACACTGAAGCTTTCTTT.

CDR3 in DNA: TGTGCCAGCAGTGAGGACCCGCGGGACAGGCGGTACTTC. This encodes CASSEDPRDRRYF. V and J are TRBV6-1 and TRBJ2-7; 8 nucleotides match TRBD1. This CDR3 comprises 13 residues. Germline values: CDR1 MNHNS, CDR2 SASEGT. V dropped 3 bases and J dropped 12; count of bases not matched to a gene: 10.

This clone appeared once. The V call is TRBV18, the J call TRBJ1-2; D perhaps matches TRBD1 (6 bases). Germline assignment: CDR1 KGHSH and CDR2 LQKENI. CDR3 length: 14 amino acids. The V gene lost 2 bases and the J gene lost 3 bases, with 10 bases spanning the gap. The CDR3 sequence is CASSPGSGDYGYTF. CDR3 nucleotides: TGTGCCAGCTCACCAGGCTCAGGGGACTATGGCTACACCTTC.

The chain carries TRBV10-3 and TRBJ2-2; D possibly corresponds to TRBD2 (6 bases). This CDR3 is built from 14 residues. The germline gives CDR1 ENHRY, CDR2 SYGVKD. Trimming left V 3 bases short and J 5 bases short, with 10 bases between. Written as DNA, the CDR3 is TGTGCCATCAGTGACCCGGGAGTGACCGGGGAGCTGTTTTTT. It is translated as CAISDPGVTGELFF.

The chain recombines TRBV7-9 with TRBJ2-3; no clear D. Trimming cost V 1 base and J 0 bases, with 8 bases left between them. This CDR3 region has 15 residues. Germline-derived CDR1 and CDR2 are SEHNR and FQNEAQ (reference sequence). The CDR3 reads CASSLGPPSTDTQYF. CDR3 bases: TGTGCCAGCAGCTTAGGGCCGCCAAGCACAGATACGCAGTATTTT.

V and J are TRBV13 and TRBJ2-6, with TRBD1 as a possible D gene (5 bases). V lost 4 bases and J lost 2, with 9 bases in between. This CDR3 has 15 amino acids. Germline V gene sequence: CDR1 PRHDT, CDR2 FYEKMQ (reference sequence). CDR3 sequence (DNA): TGTGCCAGCAGCTATAGGACAACTGGGGCCAACGTCCTGACTTTC. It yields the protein CASSYRTTGANVLTF.

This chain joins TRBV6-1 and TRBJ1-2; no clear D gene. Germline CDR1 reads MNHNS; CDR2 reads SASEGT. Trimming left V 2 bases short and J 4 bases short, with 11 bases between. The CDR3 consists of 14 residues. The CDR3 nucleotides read TGTGCCAGCAGTGAAAGAGGCAGTCCCTATGGCTACACCTTC. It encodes CASSERGSPYGYTF.

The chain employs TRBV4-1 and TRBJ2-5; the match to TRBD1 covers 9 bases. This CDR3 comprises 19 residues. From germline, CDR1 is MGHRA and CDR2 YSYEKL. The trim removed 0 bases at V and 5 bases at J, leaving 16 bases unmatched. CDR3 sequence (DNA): TGCGCCAGCAGCCAAGAATCGGTGGGCACAGGGGGCTTTTGGGAGACCCAGTACTTC. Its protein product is CASSQESVGTGGFWETQYF.

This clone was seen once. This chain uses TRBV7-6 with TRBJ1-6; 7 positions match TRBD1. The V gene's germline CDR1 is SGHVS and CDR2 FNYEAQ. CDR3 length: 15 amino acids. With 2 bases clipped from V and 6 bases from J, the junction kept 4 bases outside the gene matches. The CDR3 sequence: CASSLYRGTNSPLHF. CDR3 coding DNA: TGTGCCAGCAGCTTATACAGGGGAACTAATTCACCCCTCCACTTT.